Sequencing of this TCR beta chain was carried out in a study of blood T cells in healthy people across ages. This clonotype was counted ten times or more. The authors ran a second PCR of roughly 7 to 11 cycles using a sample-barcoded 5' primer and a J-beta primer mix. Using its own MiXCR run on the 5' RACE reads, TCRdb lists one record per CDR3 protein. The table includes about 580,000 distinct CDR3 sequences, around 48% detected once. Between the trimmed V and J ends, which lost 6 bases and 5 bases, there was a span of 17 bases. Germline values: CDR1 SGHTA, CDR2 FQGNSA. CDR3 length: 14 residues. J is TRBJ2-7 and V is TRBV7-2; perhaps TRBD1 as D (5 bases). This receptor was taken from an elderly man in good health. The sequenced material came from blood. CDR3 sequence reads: CASSSTGGIHEQYF. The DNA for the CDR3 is TGTGCCAGCAGTTCAACAGGTGGAATTCACGAGCAGTACTTC.